This T cell receptor (beta chain) was identified in a study of long-term antiretroviral therapy in people with HIV. Study-wide results and caveats: Blood sampling spanned 2004 to 2017, possibly under older ART regimens.

The CDR3 extends over 15 amino acids. CDR1 LNHNV and CDR2 YYDKDF come from the germline V gene (reference sequence). The ends were cut back, 1 base at V and 7 bases at J, with 16 bases in the middle. Regarding this clone: Its specificity is not known.

Runs used v3.0 of the immunoSEQ assay and were done at survey level. TCRdb's copy holds only in-frame clones and misses some; the assay was immunoSEQ multiplex PCR. The sample records about 33,000 clones, 90% to 97% being singletons. The clonotype was recovered from a man younger than 40 with HIV. The chain uses TRBV15 and TRBJ1-2; no firm D call. The specimen was unsorted PBMCs, collected roughly 6.9 years after starting antiretroviral therapy. The CDR3: CATSRVIREIGGYTF. Written as DNA, the CDR3 is TGTGCCACCAGCAGAGTAATCCGGGAAATCGGTGGCTACACCTTC.